Listed below are T cell receptor beta chains from one sample, sequenced in a study of CD8 T cells in Susac syndrome. MiXCR was run by TCRdb on the immunoSEQ multiplex PCR reads, yielding one entry per CDR3 protein. This sample carries about 150,000 distinct CDR3 sequences, around 95% of them seen once, and the ten largest clones take 0.15%. The sample consisted of CD8+ T cells from PBMCs. The source is a human donor with multiple sclerosis. The CDR3 runs from the conserved cysteine through the conserved F or W. Fields, in order: clone size, J gene, D gene, V gene, CDR3 protein, CDR3 DNA. The D gene is left open where the match is weak. Size tells how often a clone was seen (once, few, many) or the class of an expanded clone, and some rows leave it out.

.,TRBJ2-7,TRBD1,TRBV15,CATSRDRGHEQYF,TGTGCCACCAGCAGGGACAGGGGCCACGAGCAGTACTTC
.,TRBJ1-2,.,TRBV6-5,CASSYSGLDGYTF,TGTGCCAGCAGTTACTCAGGGCTAGACGGCTACACCTTC
.,TRBJ2-7,TRBD1,TRBV3-1,CASSPAGQGARYEQYF,TGTGCCAGCAGCCCCGCCGGGCAGGGGGCGCGGTACGAGCAGTACTTC
.,TRBJ2-3,.,TRBV15,CATSRDTPAAQYF,TGTGCCACCAGCAGAGATACCCCGGCGGCGCAGTATTTT
.,TRBJ2-1,TRBD2,TRBV20-1,CSARRAGETDEQFF,TGCAGTGCTAGACGAGCGGGGGAAACCGATGAGCAGTTCTTC
.,TRBJ2-2,TRBD2,TRBV5-1,CASSLEGTSGGPNIDRELFF,TGCGCCAGCAGCTTGGAGGGGACTAGCGGGGGCCCCAACATCGACCGGGAGCTGTTTTTT
.,TRBJ2-1,TRBD2,TRBV12-3/TRBV12-4,CASSGLVGYNEQFF,TGTGCCAGCAGCGGACTAGTCGGGTACAATGAGCAGTTCTTC
.,TRBJ2-1,TRBD2,TRBV5-1,CASSSGMGGRNEQFF,TGCGCCAGCAGCTCTGGAATGGGGGGGAGGAATGAGCAGTTCTTC
.,TRBJ2-1,TRBD1,TRBV29-1,CSVVGTGVNEQFF,TGCAGCGTTGTTGGGACAGGGGTGAATGAGCAGTTCTTC
.,TRBJ2-1,TRBD1,TRBV30,CAWSQDRYNEQFF,TGTGCCTGGAGTCAGGACAGGTACAATGAGCAGTTCTTC
.,TRBJ1-6,TRBD1,TRBV6-1,CASSLTGTGANSPLHF,TGTGCCAGCAGCCTTACCGGGACAGGGGCCAATTCACCCCTCCACTTT
.,TRBJ1-2,TRBD1,TRBV30,CAWSLGGGHGYTF,TGTGCCTGGAGTCTTGGAGGGGGCCATGGCTACACCTTC
.,TRBJ2-3,.,TRBV12-3/TRBV12-4,CASTLGAGTDTQYF,TGTGCCAGCACTCTGGGGGCTGGCACAGATACGCAGTATTTT
.,TRBJ1-6,.,TRBV27,CASSQGYNSPLHF,TGTGCCAGCTCACAGGGTTATAATTCACCCCTCCACTTT
.,TRBJ2-7,.,TRBV6-5,CASSPTLLVTYEQYF,TGTGCCAGCAGCCCGACACTATTGGTGACCTACGAGCAGTACTTC
few,TRBJ1-1,.,TRBV7-9,CASSRQGMNTEAFF,TGTGCCAGCAGCCGTCAGGGGATGAACACTGAAGCTTTCTTT
.,TRBJ1-5,.,TRBV15,CATSRDPTWSNQPQHF,TGTGCCACCAGCAGAGATCCGACATGGAGCAATCAGCCCCAGCATTTT
.,TRBJ2-1,.,TRBV29-1,CSVGGHPGYNEQFF,TGCAGCGTGGGGGGACACCCAGGGTACAATGAGCAGTTCTTC
.,TRBJ2-1,.,TRBV5-6,CASSFVGDEQFF,TGTGCCAGCAGCTTTGTGGGGGATGAGCAGTTCTTC
.,TRBJ1-1,.,TRBV6-6,CASSPTREAFF,TGTGCCAGCTCCCCTACAAGGGAAGCTTTCTTT
once,TRBJ1-1,TRBD1,TRBV7-3,CASSSPDRGTEAFF,TGTGCCAGCAGCTCCCCGGACAGGGGCACTGAAGCTTTCTTT
.,TRBJ1-2,TRBD1,TRBV7-6,CASSPFPGGTNYGYTF,TGTGCCAGCAGCCCGTTTCCAGGGGGGACTAACTATGGCTACACCTTC
.,TRBJ1-1,.,TRBV29-1,CSTSGTSNTEAFF,TGCAGCACCTCCGGGACATCGAACACTGAAGCTTTCTTT
.,TRBJ1-1,TRBD1,TRBV30,CAWSSGTGDTEAFF,TGTGCCTGGAGCTCCGGGACAGGGGACACTGAAGCTTTCTTT
.,TRBJ1-5,.,TRBV9,CASSFSRTDQPQHF,TGTGCCAGCAGTTTCAGTAGAACCGATCAGCCCCAGCATTTT